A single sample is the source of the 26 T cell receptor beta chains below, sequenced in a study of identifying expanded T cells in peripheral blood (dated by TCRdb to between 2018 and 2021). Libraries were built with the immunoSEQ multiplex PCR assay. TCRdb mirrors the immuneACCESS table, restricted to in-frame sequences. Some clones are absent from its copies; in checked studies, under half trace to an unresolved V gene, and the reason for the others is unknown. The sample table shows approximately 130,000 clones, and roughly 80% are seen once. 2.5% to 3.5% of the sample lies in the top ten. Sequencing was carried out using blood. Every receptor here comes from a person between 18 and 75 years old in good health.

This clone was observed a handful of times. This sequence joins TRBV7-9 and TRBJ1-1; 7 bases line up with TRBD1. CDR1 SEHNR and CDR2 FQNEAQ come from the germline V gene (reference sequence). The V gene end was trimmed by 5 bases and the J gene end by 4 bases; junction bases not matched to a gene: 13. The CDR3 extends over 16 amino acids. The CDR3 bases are TGTGCCAGCAGCCCTACATACAGGGGTGGCGGCACTGAAGCTTTCTTT. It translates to CASSPTYRGGGTEAFF.

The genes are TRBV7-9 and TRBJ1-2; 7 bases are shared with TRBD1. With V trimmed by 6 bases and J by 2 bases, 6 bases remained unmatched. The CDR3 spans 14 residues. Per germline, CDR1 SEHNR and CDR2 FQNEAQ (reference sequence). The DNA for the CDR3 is TGTGCCAGCAGTCGTCCGGGACAGAACTATGGCTACACCTTC. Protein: CASSRPGQNYGYTF. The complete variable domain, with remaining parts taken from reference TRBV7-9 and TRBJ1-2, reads DTGVSQNPRHKITKRGQNVTFRCDPISEHNRLYWYRQTLGQGPEFLTYFQNEAQLEKSRLLSDRFSAERPKGSFSTLEIQRTEQGDSAMYLCASSRPGQNYGYTFGSGTRLTVV.

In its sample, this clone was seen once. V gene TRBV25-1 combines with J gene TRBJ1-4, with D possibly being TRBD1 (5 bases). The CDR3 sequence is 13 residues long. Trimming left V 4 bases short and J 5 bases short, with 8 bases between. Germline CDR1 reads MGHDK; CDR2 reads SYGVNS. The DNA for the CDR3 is TGTGCCAGCAGTGTCGAGGGGAATGAAAAACTGTTTTTT. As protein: CASSVEGNEKLFF.

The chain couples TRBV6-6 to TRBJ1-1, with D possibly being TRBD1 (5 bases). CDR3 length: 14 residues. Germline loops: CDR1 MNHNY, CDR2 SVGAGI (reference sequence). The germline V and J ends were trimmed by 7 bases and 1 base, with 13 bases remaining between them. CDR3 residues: CASTPPGGNTEAFF. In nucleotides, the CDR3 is TGTGCCAGCACCCCTCCCGGGGGGAACACTGAAGCTTTCTTT.

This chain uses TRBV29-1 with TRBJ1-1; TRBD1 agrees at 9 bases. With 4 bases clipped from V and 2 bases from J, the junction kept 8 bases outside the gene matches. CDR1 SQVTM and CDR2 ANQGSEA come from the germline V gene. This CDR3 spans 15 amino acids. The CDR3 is CSVVPAGQGNTEAFF. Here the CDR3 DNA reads TGCAGCGTTGTCCCAGCGGGACAGGGTAACACTGAAGCTTTCTTT.

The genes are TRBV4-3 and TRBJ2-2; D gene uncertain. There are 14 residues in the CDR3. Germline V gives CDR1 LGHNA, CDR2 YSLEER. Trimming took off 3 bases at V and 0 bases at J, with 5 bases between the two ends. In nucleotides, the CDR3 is TGCGCCAGCAGCCATAGCTCGAACACCGGGGAGCTGTTTTTT. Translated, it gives CASSHSSNTGELFF.

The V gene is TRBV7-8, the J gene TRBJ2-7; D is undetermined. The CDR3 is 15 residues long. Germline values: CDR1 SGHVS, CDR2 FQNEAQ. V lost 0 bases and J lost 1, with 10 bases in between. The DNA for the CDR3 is TGTGCCAGCAGCTTAGCCAGTCCTACTTCCTACGAGCAGTACTTC. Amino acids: CASSLASPTSYEQYF.

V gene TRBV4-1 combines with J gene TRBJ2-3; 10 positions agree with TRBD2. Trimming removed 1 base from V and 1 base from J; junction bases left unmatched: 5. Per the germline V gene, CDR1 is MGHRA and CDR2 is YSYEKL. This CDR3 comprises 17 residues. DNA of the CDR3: TGCGCCAGCAGCCAAGCGGGGCTAGCGGGGGGCACAGATACGCAGTATTTT. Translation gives CASSQAGLAGGTDTQYF.

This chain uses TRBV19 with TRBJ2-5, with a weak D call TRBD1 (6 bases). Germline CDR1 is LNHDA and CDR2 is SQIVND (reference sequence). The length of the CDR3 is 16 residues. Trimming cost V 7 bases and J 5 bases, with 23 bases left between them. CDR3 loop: CASKAAATGRGETQYF. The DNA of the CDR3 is TGTGCCAGTAAGGCCGCCGCGACAGGAAGGGGGGAGACCCAGTACTTC.

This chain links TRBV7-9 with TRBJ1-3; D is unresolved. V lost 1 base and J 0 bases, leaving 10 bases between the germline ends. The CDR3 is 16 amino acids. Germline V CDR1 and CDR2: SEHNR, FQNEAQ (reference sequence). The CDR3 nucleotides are TGTGCCAGCAGCTTAGACGGGAAGAGCTCTGGAAACACCATATATTTT. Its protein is CASSLDGKSSGNTIYF.

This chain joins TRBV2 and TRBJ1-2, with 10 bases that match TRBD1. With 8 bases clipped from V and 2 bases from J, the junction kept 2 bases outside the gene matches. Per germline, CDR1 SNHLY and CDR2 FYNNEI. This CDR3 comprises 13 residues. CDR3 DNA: TGTGCCAGCCAGACAGGGGGCAACTATGGCTACACCTTC. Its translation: CASQTGGNYGYTF.

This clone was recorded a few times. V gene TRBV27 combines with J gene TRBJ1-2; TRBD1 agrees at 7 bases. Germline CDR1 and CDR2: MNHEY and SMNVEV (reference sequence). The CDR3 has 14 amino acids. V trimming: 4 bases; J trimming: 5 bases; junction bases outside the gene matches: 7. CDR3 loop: CASSSHLTGYGYTF. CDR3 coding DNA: TGTGCCAGCAGTTCCCATCTGACAGGGTATGGCTACACCTTC.

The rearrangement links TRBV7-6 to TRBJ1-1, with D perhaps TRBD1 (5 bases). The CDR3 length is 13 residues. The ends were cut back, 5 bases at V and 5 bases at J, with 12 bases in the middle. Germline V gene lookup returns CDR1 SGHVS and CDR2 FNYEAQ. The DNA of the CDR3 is TGTGCCAGCAGCCACCCGAGACAGACTGAAGCTTTCTTT. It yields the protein CASSHPRQTEAFF. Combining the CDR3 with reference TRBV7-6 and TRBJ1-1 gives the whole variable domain GAGVSQSPRYKVTKRGQDVALRCDPISGHVSLYWYRQALGQGPEFLTYFNYEAQQDKSGLPNDRFSAERPEGSISTLTIQRTEQRDSAMYRCASSHPRQTEAFFGQGTRLTVV.

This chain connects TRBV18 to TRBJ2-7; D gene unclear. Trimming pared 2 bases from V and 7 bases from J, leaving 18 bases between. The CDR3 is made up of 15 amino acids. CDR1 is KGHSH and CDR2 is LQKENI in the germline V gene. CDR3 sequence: CASSPNSAGLREQYF. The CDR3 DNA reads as TGTGCCAGCTCACCAAATTCGGCAGGCCTTAGGGAGCAGTACTTC.

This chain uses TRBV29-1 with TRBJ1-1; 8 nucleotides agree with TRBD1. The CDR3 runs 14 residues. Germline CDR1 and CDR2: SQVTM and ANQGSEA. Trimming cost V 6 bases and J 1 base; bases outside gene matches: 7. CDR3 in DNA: TGCAGCGTCCCGGGACAGGAAAGGAACACTGAAGCTTTCTTT. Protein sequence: CSVPGQERNTEAFF.

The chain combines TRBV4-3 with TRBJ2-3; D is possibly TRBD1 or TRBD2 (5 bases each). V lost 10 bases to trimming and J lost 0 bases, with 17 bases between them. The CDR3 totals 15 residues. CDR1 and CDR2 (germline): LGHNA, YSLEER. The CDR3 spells CATLIQGPSTDTQYF. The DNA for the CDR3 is TGCGCCACATTGATCCAGGGACCTAGCACAGATACGCAGTATTTT.

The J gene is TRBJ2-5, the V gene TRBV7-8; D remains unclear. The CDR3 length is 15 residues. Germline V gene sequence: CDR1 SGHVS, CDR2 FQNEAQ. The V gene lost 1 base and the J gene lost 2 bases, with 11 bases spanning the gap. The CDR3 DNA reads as TGTGCCAGCAGCTTAGAGGCAGCCTGGCAAGAGACCCAGTACTTC. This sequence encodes CASSLEAAWQETQYF.

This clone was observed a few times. The CDR3 spells CASSLQGAGYGYTF. The CDR3 bases are TGTGCCAGCAGCTTGCAGGGGGCTGGCTATGGCTACACCTTC. J is TRBJ1-2 and V is TRBV11-3, with 8 positions matching TRBD1. V was clipped by 3 bases and J by 4 bases; unmatched bases: 4. This CDR3 spans 14 amino acids. Germline CDR1 reads SGHNT; CDR2 reads YENEEA.

In DNA, the CDR3 is TGTGCCAGCTCGCCTTGGGACACCGGGGAGCTGTTTTTT. This translates into CASSPWDTGELFF. The chain carries TRBV18 and TRBJ2-2; D ambiguous. The CDR3 extends over 13 amino acids. V was shortened by 6 bases and J by 3 bases, with 8 bases between the two germline ends. The germline V gene encodes CDR1 KGHSH and CDR2 LQKENI.

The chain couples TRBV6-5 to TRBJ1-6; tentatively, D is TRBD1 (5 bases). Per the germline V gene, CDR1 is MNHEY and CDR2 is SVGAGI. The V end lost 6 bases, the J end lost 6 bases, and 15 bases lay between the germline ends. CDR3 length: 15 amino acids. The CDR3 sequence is CASSPRAGSNSPLHF. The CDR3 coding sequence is TGTGCCAGCAGCCCCAGAGCAGGGAGTAATTCACCCCTCCACTTT.

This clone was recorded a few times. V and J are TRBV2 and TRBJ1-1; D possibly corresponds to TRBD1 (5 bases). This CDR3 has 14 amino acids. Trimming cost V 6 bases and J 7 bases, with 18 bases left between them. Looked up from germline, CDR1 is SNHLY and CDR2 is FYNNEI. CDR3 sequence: CASRRSGGNGEAFF. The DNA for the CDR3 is TGTGCCAGCAGGCGCTCGGGGGGGAATGGTGAAGCTTTCTTT.

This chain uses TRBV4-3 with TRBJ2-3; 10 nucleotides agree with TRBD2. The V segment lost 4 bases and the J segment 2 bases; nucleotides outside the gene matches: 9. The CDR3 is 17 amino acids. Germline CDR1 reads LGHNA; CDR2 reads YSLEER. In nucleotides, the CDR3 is TGCGCCAGCAGCCGTCAGCTAGCGGGGGCCAACACAGATACGCAGTATTTT. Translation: CASSRQLAGANTDTQYF.

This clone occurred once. CDR3 coding DNA: TGTGCCTGGAGGACCGCCGGACAGAGGGAAAAACTGTTTTTT. Translating gives CAWRTAGQREKLFF. This chain links TRBV30 with TRBJ1-4; the D gene is possibly TRBD1 (6 bases). CDR3 length: 14 amino acids. Per germline, CDR1 GTSNPN and CDR2 SVGIG (reference sequence). Trimming took off 3 bases at V and 8 bases at J, with 16 bases between the two ends.

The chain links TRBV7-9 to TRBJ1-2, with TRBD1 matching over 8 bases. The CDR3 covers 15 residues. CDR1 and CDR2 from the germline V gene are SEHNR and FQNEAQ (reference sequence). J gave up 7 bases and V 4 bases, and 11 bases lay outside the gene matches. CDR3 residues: CASSSSNQGASGYTF. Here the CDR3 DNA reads TGTGCCAGCAGCTCATCTAACCAGGGGGCCAGTGGCTACACCTTC.

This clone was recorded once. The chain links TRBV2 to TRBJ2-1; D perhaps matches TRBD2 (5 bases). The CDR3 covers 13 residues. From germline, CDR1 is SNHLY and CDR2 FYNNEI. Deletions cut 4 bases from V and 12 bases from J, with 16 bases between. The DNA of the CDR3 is TGTGCCAGCAGTGGCCCCCGGTACGGAGGGCAGTTCTTC. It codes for CASSGPRYGGQFF.

The CDR3 coding sequence is TGTGCCAGCAGTGAAGCCACCCGCAGAGGTAATGAAAAACTGTTTTTT. It encodes CASSEATRRGNEKLFF. V and J are TRBV6-1 and TRBJ1-4; no clear D. Germline CDR1 MNHNS, CDR2 SASEGT. V was cut by 0 bases and J by 4 bases, with 12 bases left in between. CDR3 length equals 16 residues.